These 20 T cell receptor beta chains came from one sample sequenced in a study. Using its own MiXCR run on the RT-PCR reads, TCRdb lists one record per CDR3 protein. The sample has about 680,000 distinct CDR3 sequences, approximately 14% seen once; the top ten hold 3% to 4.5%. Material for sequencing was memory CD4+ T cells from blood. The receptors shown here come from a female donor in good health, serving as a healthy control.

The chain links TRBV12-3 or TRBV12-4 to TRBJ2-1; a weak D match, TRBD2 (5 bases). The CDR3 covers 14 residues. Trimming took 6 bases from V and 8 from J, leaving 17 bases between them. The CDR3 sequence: CASSFSARDYEQFF. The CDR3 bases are TGTGCCAGCAGCTTTAGCGCCAGAGACTATGAGCAGTTCTTC.

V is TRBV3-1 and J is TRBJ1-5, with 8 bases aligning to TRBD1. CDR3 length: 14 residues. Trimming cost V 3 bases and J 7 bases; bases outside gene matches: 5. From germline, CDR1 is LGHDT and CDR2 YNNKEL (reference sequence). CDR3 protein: CASSQSGGGQPQHF. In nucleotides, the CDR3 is TGTGCCAGCAGCCAGTCAGGGGGCGGACAGCCCCAGCATTTT.

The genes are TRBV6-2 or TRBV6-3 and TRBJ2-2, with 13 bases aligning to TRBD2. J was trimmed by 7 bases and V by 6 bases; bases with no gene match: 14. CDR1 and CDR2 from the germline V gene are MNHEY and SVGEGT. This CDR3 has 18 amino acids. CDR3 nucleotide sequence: TGTGCCAGCAGACTAGCGGGAGGGCAGACCCTCATCCTCGGGGAGCTGTTTTTT. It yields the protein CASRLAGGQTLILGELFF.

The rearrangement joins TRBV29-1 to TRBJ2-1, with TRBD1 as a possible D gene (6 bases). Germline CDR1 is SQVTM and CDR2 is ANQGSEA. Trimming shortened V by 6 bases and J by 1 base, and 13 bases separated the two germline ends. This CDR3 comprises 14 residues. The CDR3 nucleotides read TGCAGCGTGTGGCCAGGGGTGTCCTACAATGAGCAGTTCTTC. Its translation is CSVWPGVSYNEQFF.

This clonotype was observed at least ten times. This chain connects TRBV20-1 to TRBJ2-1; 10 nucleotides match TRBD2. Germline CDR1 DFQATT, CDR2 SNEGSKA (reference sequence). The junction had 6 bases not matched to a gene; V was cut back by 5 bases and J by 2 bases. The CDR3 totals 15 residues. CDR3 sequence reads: CSARPAGGPYNEQFF. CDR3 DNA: TGCAGTGCTCGACCAGCGGGAGGGCCCTACAATGAGCAGTTCTTC.

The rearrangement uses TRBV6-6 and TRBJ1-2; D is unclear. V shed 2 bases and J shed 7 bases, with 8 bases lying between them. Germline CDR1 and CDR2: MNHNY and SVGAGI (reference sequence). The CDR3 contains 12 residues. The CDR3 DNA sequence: TGTGCCAGCAGTTACGACATAGGTGGCTACACCTTC. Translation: CASSYDIGGYTF.

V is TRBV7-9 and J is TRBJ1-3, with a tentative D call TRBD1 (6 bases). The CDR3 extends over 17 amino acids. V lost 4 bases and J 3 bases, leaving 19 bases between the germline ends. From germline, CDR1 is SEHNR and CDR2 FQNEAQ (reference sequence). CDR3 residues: CASSSRAGEILGNTIYF. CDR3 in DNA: TGTGCCAGCAGCTCCCGGGCAGGGGAAATCCTTGGAAACACCATATATTTT. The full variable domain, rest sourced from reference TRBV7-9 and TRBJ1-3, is DTGVSQNPRHKITKRGQNVTFRCDPISEHNRLYWYRQTLGQGPEFLTYFQNEAQLEKSRLLSDRFSAERPKGSFSTLEIQRTEQGDSAMYLCASSSRAGEILGNTIYFGEGSWLTVV.

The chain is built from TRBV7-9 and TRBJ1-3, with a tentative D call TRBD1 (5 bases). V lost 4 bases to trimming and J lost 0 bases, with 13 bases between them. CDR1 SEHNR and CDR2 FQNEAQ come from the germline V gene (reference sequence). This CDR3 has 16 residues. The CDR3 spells CASSSLDSRSGNTIYF. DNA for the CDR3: TGTGCCAGCAGCTCCTTAGACAGCCGCTCTGGAAACACCATATATTTT.

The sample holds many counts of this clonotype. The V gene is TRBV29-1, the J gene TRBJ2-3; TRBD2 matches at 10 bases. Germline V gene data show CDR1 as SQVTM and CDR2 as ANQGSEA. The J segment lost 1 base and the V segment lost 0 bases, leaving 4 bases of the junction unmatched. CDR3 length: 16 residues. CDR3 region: CSVEDWGTSGTDTQYF. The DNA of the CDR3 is TGCAGCGTTGAAGATTGGGGGACTAGCGGCACAGATACGCAGTATTTT.

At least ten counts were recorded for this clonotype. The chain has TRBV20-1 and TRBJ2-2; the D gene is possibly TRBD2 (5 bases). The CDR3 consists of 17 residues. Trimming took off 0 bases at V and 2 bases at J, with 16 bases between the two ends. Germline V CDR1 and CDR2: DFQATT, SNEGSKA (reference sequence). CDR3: CSARDFQRTGNTGELFF. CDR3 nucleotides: TGCAGTGCTAGAGATTTTCAACGGACTGGCAACACCGGGGAGCTGTTTTTT.

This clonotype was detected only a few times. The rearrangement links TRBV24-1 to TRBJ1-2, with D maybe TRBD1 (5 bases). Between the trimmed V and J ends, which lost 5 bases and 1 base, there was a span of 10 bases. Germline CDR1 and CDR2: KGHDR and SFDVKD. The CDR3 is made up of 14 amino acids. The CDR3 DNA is TGTGCCACCAGTGGAGCCAGGGATAACTATGGCTACACCTTC. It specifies CATSGARDNYGYTF.

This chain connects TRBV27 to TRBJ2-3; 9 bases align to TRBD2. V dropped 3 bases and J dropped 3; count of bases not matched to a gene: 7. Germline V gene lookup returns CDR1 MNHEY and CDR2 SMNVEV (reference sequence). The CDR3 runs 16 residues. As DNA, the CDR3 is TGTGCCAGCAGTTTGCGGGAGGGCCGGTCGACAGATACGCAGTATTTT. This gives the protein CASSLREGRSTDTQYF.

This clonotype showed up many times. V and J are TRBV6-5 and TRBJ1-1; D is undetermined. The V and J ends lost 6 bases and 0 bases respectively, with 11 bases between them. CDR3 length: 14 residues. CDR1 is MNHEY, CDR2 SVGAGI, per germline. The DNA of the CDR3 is TGTGCCAGCAGCCCGGGGATCATGAACACTGAAGCTTTCTTT. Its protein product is CASSPGIMNTEAFF.

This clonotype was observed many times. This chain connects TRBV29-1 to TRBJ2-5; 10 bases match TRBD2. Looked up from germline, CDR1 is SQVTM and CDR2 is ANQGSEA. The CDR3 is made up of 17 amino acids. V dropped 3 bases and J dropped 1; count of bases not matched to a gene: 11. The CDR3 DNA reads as TGCAGCGTTGAGGTACTTCGGACTAGCGGACTCCAAGAGACCCAGTACTTC. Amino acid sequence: CSVEVLRTSGLQETQYF.

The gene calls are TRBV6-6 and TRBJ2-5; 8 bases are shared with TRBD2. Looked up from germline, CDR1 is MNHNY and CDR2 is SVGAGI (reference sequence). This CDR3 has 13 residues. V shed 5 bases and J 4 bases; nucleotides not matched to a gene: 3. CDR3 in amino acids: CASSTGGSETQYF. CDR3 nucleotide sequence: TGTGCCAGCAGTACGGGAGGGTCAGAGACCCAGTACTTC.

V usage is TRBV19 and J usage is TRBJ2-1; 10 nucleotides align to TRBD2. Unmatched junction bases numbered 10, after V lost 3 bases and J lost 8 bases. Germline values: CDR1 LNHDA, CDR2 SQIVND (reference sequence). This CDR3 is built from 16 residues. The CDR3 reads CASSIRSSGRGDEQFF. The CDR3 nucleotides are TGTGCCAGTAGTATCCGGTCTAGCGGGAGAGGGGATGAGCAGTTCTTC.

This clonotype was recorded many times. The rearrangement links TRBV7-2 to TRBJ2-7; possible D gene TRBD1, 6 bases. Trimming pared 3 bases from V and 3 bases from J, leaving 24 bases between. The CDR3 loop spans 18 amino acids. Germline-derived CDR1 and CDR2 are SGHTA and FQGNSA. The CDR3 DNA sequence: TGTGCCAGCAGCTTCTCCGCCTTTGGGGACACTAAAAACTACGAGCAGTACTTC. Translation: CASSFSAFGDTKNYEQYF.

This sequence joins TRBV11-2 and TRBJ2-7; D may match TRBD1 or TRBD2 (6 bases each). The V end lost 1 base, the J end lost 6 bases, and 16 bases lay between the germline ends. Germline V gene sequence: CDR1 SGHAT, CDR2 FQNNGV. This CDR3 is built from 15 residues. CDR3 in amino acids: CASSLAYGGGGEQYF. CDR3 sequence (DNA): TGTGCCAGCAGCTTAGCATATGGAGGGGGTGGCGAGCAGTACTTC.

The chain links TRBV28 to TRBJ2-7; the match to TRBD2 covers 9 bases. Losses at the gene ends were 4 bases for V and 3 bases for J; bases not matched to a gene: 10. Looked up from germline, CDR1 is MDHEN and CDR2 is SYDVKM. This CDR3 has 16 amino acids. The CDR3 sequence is CASSSDRTSAYYEQYF. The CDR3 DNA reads TGTGCCAGCAGTTCAGACCGGACTAGCGCTTACTACGAGCAGTACTTC.

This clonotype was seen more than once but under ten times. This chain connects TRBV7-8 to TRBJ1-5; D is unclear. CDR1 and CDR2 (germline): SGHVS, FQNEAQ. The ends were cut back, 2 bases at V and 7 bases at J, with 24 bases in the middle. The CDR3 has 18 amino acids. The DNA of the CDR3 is TGTGCCAGCAGCTTACGCTCTCCCGGGTCCTCTCCGGGGCAGCCCCAGCATTTT. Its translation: CASSLRSPGSSPGQPQHF.